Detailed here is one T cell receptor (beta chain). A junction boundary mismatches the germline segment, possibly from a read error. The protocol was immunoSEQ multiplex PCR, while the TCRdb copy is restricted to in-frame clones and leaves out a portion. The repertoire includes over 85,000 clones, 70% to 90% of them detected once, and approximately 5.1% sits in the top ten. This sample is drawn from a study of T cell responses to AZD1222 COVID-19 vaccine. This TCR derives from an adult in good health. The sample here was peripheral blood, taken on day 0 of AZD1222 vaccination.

Written as DNA, the CDR3 is TGTGCTAGCAGCTTAGCGCAAGCCGGCCAAGAGACCCAGTACTTC. It yields the protein CASSLAQAGQETQYF. V gene TRBV7-7 combines with J gene TRBJ2-5; possibly TRBD2 for D (5 bases). Germline loops: CDR1 SSHAT, CDR2 FNYEAQ (reference sequence). The CDR3 runs 15 residues.